Below, one T cell receptor (beta chain) is given with its context. Antigen unknown. Participants had chemo-refractory metastatic non-small-cell lung cancer and were treated with focal radiation plus ipilimumab CTLA-4 blockade. TCRdb's table, derived via immunoSEQ multiplex PCR, lists solely in-frame clones and lacks some. Among tens of thousands of clones listed, about 88% were seen once. The CDR3 is 16 residues long. V shed 3 bases and J shed 6 bases, with 18 bases lying between them. Germline V gene sequence: CDR1 MNHNS, CDR2 SASEGT. The record originates from a study of radiotherapy plus CTLA-4 blockade in lung cancer. Study information: Objective responses were observed in 15% to 20% of patients, and disease control was achieved by roughly 29%. Study observations and caveats: After radiotherapy and ipilimumab, tumor-derived clones expanded in peripheral blood. Reports identified early blood T cell clone dynamics, with interferon-beta, as the best response predictor.

This TCR derives from a human donor with non-small cell lung cancer who had stable disease on radiotherapy plus ipilimumab. The sample consisted of peripheral blood, taken from a patient treated with radiotherapy plus ipilimumab. The chain uses TRBV6-1 and TRBJ2-1, with D tentatively TRBD2 (6 bases). CDR3 region: CASSDSWTAGTNEQFF. CDR3 sequence (DNA): TGTGCCAGCAGTGATTCTTGGACGGCGGGAACCAATGAGCAGTTCTTC.